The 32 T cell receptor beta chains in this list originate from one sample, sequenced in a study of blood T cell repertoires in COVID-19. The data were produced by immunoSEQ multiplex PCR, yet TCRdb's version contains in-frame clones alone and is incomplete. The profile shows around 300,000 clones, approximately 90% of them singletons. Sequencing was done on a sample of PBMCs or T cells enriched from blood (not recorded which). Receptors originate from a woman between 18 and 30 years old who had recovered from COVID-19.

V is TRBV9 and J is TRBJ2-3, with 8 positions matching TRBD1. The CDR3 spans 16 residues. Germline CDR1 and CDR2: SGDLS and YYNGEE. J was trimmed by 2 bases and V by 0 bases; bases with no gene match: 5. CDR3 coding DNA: TGTGCCAGCAGCGTAGAGTGGACAGGGAACACAGATACGCAGTATTTT. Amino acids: CASSVEWTGNTDTQYF. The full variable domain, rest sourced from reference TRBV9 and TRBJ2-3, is DSGVTQTPKHLITATGQRVTLRCSPRSGDLSVYWYQQSLDQGLQFLIQYYNGEERAKGNILERFSAQQFPDLHSELNLSSLELGDSALYFCASSVEWTGNTDTQYFGPGTRLTVL.

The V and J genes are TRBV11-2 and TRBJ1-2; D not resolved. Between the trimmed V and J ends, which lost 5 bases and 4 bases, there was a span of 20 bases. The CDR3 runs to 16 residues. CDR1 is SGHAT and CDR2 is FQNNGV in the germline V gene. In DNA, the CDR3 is TGTGCCAGCAGCCCCACAGCTGGAGGGATTAGCTATGGCTACACCTTC. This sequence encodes CASSPTAGGISYGYTF.

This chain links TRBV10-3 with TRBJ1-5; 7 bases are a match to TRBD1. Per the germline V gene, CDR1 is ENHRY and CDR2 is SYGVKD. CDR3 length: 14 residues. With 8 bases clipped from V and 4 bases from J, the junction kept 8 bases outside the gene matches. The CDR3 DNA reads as TGTGCCATCGCCGGGACAGCGACAAATCAGCCCCAGCATTTT. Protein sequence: CAIAGTATNQPQHF.

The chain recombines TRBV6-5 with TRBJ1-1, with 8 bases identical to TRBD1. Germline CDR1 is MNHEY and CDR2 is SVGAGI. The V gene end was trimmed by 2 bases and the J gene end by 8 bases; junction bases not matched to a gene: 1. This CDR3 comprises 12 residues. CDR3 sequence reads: CASSYGTGEAFF. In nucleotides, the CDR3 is TGTGCCAGCAGTTACGGGACAGGAGAAGCTTTCTTT.

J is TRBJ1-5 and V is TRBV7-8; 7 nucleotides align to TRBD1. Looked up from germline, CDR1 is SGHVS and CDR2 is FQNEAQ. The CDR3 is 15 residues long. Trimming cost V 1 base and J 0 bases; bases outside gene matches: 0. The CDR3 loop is CASSLGDSSNQPQHF. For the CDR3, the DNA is TGTGCCAGCAGCTTAGGGGACAGTAGCAATCAGCCCCAGCATTTT. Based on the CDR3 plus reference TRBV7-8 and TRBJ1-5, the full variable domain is GAGVSQSPRYKVAKRGQDVALRCDPISGHVSLFWYQQALGQGPEFLTYFQNEAQLDKSGLPSDRFFAERPEGSVSTLKIQRTQQEDSAVYLCASSLGDSSNQPQHFGDGTRLSIL.

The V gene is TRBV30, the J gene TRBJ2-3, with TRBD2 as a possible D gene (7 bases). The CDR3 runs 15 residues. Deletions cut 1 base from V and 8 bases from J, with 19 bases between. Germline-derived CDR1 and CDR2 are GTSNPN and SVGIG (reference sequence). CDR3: CAWSGGGALTGTQYF. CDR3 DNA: TGTGCCTGGAGTGGGGGGGGCGCTTTGACGGGTACGCAGTATTTT.

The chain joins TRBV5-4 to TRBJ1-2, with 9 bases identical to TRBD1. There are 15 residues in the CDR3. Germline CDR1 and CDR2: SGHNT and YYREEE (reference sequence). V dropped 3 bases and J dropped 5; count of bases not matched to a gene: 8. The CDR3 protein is CASSSEQGAIYGYTF. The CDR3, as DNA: TGTGCCAGCAGCTCTGAACAGGGGGCTATATATGGCTACACCTTC.

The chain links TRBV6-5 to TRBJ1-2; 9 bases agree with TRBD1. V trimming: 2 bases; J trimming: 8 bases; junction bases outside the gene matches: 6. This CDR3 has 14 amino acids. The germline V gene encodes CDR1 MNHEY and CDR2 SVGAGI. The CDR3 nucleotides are TGTGCCAGCAGTTACGTCCGGGACAGGGACGGCTACACCTTC. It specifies CASSYVRDRDGYTF.

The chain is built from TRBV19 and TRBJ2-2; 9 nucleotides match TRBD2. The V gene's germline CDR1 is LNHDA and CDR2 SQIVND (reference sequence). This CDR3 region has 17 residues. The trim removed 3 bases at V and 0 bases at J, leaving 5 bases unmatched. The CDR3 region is CASSIYSGGTNTGELFF. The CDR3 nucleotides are TGTGCCAGTAGTATTTATAGCGGGGGAACGAACACCGGGGAGCTGTTTTTT.

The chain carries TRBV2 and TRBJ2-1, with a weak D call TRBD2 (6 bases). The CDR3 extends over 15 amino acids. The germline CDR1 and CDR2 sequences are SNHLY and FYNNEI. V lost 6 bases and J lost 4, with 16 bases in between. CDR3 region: CASRKTSFLYNEQFF. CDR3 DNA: TGTGCCAGCAGGAAGACTAGTTTTTTATACAATGAGCAGTTCTTC.

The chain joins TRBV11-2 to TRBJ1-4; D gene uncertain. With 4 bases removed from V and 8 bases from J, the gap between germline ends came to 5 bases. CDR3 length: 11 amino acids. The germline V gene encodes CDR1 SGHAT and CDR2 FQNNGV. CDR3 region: CASSSREKLFF. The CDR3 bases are TGTGCCAGCAGCTCTAGGGAAAAACTGTTTTTT. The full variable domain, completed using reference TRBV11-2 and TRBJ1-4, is EAGVAQSPRYKIIEKRQSVAFWCNPISGHATLYWYQQILGQGPKLLIQFQNNGVVDDSQLPKDRFSAERLKGVDSTLKIQPAKLEDSAVYLCASSSREKLFFGSGTQLSVL.

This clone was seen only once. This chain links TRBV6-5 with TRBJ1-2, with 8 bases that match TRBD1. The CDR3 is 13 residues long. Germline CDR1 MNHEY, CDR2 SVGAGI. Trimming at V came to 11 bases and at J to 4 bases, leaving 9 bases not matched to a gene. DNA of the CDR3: TGTGCCGTAACCCGGACAGGGCCCTATGGCTACACCTTC. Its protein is CAVTRTGPYGYTF.

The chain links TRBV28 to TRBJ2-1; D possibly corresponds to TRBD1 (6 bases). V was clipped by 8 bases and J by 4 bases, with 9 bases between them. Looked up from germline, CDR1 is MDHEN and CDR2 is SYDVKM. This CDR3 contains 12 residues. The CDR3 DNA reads TGTGCCAGCGGACAGCTATACAATGAGCAGTTCTTC. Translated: CASGQLYNEQFF.

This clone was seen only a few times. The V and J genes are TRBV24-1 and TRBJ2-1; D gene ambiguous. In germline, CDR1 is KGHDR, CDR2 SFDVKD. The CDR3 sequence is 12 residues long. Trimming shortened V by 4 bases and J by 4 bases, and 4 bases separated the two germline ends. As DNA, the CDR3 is TGTGCCACCAGTGACGAGTACAATGAGCAGTTCTTC. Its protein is CATSDEYNEQFF.

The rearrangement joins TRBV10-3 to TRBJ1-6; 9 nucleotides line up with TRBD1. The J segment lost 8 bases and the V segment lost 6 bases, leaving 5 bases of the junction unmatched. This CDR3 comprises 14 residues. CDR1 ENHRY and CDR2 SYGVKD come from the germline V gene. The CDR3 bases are TGTGCCATCAGGGGACAGGGTGTCGATTCACCCCTCCACTTT. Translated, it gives CAIRGQGVDSPLHF.

The CDR3 DNA follows: TGTGCCAGCAGTCCCTTCGGCAGGGGTACCTATGGCTACACCTTC. Protein product: CASSPFGRGTYGYTF. The chain recombines TRBV28 with TRBJ1-2; tentative D call: TRBD1 (6 bases). This CDR3 contains 15 residues. Germline V gene sequence: CDR1 MDHEN, CDR2 SYDVKM. Deletions cut 5 bases from V and 4 bases from J, with 17 bases between.

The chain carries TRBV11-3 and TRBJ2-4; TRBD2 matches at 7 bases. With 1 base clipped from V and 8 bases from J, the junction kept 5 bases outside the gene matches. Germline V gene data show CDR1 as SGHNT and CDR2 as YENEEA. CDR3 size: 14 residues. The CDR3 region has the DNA TGTGCCAGCAGCTTAGGTGGCCGGGAGGACATTCAGTACTTC. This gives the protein CASSLGGREDIQYF.

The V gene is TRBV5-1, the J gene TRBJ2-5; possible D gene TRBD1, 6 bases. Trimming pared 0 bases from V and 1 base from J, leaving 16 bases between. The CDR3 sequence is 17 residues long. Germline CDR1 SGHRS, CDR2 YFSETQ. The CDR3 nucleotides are TGCGCCAGCAGCTTGGCCCCGGGACACGCCATCCAAGAGACCCAGTACTTC. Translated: CASSLAPGHAIQETQYF.

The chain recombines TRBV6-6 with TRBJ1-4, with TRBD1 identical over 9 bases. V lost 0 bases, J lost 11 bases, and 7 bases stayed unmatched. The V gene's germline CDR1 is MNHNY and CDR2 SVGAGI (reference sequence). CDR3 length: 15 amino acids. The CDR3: CASSYSGTGTGKLFF. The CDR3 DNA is TGTGCCAGCAGTTACTCCGGGACAGGGACGGGGAAACTGTTTTTT.

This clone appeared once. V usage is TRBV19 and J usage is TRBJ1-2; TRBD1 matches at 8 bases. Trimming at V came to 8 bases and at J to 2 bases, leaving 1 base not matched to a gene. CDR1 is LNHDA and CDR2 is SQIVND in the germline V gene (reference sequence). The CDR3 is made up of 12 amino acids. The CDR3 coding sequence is TGTGCCAGTGGGACAGGAAACTATGGCTACACCTTC. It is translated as CASGTGNYGYTF.

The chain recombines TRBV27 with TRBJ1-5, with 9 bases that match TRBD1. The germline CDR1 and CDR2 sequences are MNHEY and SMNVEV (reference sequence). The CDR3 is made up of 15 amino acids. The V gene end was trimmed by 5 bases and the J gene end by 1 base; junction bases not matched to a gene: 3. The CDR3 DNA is TGTGCCAGCAGTCAAGGGACAGGGAGCAATCAGCCCCAGCATTTT. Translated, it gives CASSQGTGSNQPQHF.

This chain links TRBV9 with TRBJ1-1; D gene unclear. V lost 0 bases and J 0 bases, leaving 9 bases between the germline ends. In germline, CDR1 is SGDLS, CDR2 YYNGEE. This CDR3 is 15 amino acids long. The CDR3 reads CASSVAGGLNTEAFF. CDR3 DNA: TGTGCCAGCAGCGTAGCGGGAGGCTTGAACACTGAAGCTTTCTTT.

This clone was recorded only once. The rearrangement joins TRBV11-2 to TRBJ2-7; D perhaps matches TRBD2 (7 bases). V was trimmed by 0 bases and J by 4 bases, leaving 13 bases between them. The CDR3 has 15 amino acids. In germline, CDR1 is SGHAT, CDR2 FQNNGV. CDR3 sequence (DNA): TGTGCCAGCAGCTTAGACCCCGCGGGGGCATACGAGCAGTACTTC. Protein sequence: CASSLDPAGAYEQYF.

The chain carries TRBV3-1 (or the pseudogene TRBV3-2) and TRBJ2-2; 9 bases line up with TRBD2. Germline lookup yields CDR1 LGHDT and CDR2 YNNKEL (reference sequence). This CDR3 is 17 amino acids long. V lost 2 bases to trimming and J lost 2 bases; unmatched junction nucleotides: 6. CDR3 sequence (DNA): TGTGCCAGCAGCCAAAGGTTAGCGGGGGTCAACACCGGGGAGCTGTTTTTT. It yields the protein CASSQRLAGVNTGELFF.

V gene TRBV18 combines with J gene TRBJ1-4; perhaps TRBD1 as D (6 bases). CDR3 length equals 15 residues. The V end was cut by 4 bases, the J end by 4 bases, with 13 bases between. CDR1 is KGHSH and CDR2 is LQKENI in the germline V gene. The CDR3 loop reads CASSQTTGNNEKLFF. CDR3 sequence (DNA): TGTGCCAGCTCACAAACGACAGGAAATAATGAAAAACTGTTTTTT.

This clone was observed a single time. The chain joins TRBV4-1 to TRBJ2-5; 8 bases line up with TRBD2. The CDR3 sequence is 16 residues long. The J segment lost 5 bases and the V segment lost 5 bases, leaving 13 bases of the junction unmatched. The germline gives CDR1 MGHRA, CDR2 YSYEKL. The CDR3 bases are TGCGCCAGCAGCGTACCGGGGGGGCCAGGGGTGGAGACCCAGTACTTC. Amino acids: CASSVPGGPGVETQYF.

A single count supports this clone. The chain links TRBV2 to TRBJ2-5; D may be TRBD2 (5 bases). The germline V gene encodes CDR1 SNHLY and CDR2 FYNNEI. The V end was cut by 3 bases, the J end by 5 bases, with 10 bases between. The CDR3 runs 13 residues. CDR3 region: CASSDGVGETQYF. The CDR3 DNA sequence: TGTGCCAGCAGTGACGGGGTAGGCGAGACCCAGTACTTC.

The CDR3 protein is CASSPRGQGGSYEQYF. DNA for the CDR3: TGTGCCAGCTCACCCCGAGGTCAGGGGGGCTCCTACGAGCAGTACTTC. V gene TRBV18 combines with J gene TRBJ2-7, with D possibly TRBD1 on 7 matching bases. The V end was cut by 3 bases, the J end by 0 bases, with 15 bases between. This CDR3 is built from 16 residues. Germline V gene lookup returns CDR1 KGHSH and CDR2 LQKENI.

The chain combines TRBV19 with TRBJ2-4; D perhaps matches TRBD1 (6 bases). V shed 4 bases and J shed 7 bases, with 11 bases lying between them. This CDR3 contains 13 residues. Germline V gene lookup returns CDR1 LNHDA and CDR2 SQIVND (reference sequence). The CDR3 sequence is CASSKGDVNIQYF. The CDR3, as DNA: TGTGCCAGTAGTAAGGGGGACGTTAACATTCAGTACTTC.

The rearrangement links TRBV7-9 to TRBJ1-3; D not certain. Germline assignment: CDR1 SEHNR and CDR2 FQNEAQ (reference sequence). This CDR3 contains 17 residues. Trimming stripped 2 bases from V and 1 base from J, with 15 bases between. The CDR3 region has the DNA TGTGCCAGCAGCTTATCTGGTAGAAAAACGTCTGGAAACACCATATATTTT. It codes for CASSLSGRKTSGNTIYF.

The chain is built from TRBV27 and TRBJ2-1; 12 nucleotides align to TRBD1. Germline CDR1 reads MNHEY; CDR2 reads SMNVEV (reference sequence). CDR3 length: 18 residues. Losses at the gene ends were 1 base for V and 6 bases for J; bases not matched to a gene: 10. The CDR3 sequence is CASSLLVGQGAWGNEQFF. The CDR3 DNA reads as TGTGCCAGCAGTTTATTAGTGGGACAGGGGGCGTGGGGCAATGAGCAGTTCTTC.

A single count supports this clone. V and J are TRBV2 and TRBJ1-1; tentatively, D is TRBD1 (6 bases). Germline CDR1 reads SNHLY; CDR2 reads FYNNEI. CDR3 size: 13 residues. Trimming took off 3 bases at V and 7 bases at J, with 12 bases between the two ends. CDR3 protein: CASSEGPDSEAFF. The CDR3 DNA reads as TGTGCCAGCAGTGAGGGGCCGGACAGTGAAGCTTTCTTT.